This is a list of T cell receptor beta chains from one sample in a study of CD8 T cells in ankylosing spondylitis. Via MiXCR, TCRdb re-called the 5' RACE reads, giving one row per CDR3 protein. The profile shows a few hundred thousand distinct CDR3 sequences, roughly 18% of them singletons. Sequences were obtained from blood, either unsorted or a sorted T cell fraction (not recorded which). The receptor source for this set is a male donor with ankylosing spondylitis. Both conserved end residues are part of each CDR3. Fields, in order: J gene, clone size, V gene, D gene, CDR3 DNA, CDR3 protein. D genes are given only for firm matches. A row's size may be missing; if present it is once, few, many or a size class.

>TRBJ1-6|.|TRBV28|.
TGTGCCAGCAGTTTCCAGAATAATTCACCCCTCCACTTT
CASSFQNNSPLHF
>TRBJ2-3|few|TRBV12-3/TRBV12-4|.
TGTGCCAGCAGTTTAATAGGCGGCCCAGATACGCAGTATTTT
CASSLIGGPDTQYF
>TRBJ2-1|few|TRBV9|.
TGTGCCAGCAGCGTAGGGGGTGTTAGGGGTTGGGGCAATGAGCAGTTCTTC
CASSVGGVRGWGNEQFF
>TRBJ2-2|few|TRBV11-3|TRBD2
TGTGCCAGCAGCCCATCGTGGCTAGCGGACACCGGGGAGCTGTTTTTT
CASSPSWLADTGELFF
>TRBJ2-5|.|TRBV5-1|TRBD1
TGCGCCAGCAGCCCGGAAGGGGGCAGCTACTTTGGGGAGACCCAGTACTTC
CASSPEGGSYFGETQYF
>TRBJ2-7|few|TRBV21-1|.
TGTGCCAGCAGCAATTCTTCGGGAGTCCCTCCGACAAACCCCTACGAGCAGTACTTC
CASSNSSGVPPTNPYEQYF
>TRBJ2-7|.|TRBV6-6|.
TGTGCCAGCAGTTACGGTGGACCTTACGAGCAGTACTTC
CASSYGGPYEQYF
>TRBJ2-2|many|TRBV4-1|.
TGCGCCAGCAGCCGACAGGAGGGGGACACCGGGGAGCTGTTTTTT
CASSRQEGDTGELFF
>TRBJ2-1|.|TRBV4-1|.
TGCGCCAGCAGCCAAGAGGCCGGGGGGCTGGGGTACAATGAGCAGTTCTTC
CASSQEAGGLGYNEQFF
>TRBJ2-1|few|TRBV4-2|TRBD2
TGTGCCAGCAGCCAAGATAATTCGGGAGGGCCGTCTGAGCAGTTCTTC
CASSQDNSGGPSEQFF
>TRBJ2-5|.|TRBV5-5|TRBD2
TGTGCCAGCCACGAGGGAGGGAAGGAGACCCAGTACTTC
CASHEGGKETQYF
>TRBJ2-1|many|TRBV29-1|.
TGCAGCGTTGAGGCGATGGGGGAGTATACCTACAATGAGCAGTTCTTC
CSVEAMGEYTYNEQFF
>TRBJ1-6|.|TRBV28|.
TGTGCCAGCAGTTCCGACCGAAACTCCTATAATTCACCCCTCCACTTT
CASSSDRNSYNSPLHF
>TRBJ1-1|.|TRBV7-9|TRBD1
TGTGCCAGCAGCTCCCAGACAGGGCTGAACACTGAAGCTTTCTTT
CASSSQTGLNTEAFF
>TRBJ1-2|few|TRBV10-3|.
TGTGCCATCAGTGAGATTCAGTGGCAGGAGGACTACTATGGCTACACCTTC
CAISEIQWQEDYYGYTF
>TRBJ1-1|.|TRBV10-3|.
TGTGCCATCAGTGGATATGGGAACACTGAAGCTTTCTTT
CAISGYGNTEAFF
>TRBJ1-1|few|TRBV12-3/TRBV12-4|.
TGTGCCAGCAGTTTGTGGAATTCGAACACTGAAGCTTTCTTT
CASSLWNSNTEAFF
>TRBJ1-1|.|TRBV19|.
TGTGCCAGTAGGGGAGTGTCGGGGGCTGAAGCTTTCTTT
CASRGVSGAEAFF
>TRBJ1-4|.|TRBV29-1|.
TGCAGCGTTGGTTCAGCAACTAATGAAAAACTGTTTTTT
CSVGSATNEKLFF
>TRBJ2-1|many|TRBV29-1|TRBD2
TGCAGCGCTAGCGGGGGGTTGAGTGAGCAGTTCTTC
CSASGGLSEQFF
>TRBJ2-1|few|TRBV5-1|.
TGCGCCAGCAGCCCTGGCGAGGGGGTGTCCTACAATGAGCAGTTCTTC
CASSPGEGVSYNEQFF
>TRBJ2-5|.|TRBV4-1|TRBD2
TGCGCCAGCAGCCAAGACCACGGACTAGTGGGAGAGACCCAGTACTTC
CASSQDHGLVGETQYF
>TRBJ2-1|.|TRBV20-1|TRBD2
TGCAGTGCTAGAGATCCCCATAGCGGGAGGGCCCTCGGGCCGGTGGGGCATGAGCAGTTCTTC
CSARDPHSGRALGPVGHEQFF
>TRBJ1-1|.|TRBV30|.
TGTGCCTGGAGTCTGGGTGGAACTGAAGCTTTCTTT
CAWSLGGTEAFF
>TRBJ2-2|few|TRBV12-3/TRBV12-4|.
TGTGCCAGCAGCTCTGGCCCAACCTTAACCGGGGAGCTGTTTTTT
CASSSGPTLTGELFF
>TRBJ2-5|few|TRBV3-1|.
TGTGCCAGCAGCCAAGATTTGGGCTTCCAAGAGACCCAGTACTTC
CASSQDLGFQETQYF
>TRBJ2-7|.|TRBV20-1|TRBD2
TGCAGTGCCGTCTGGGGCGGGGGGACCTCCTACGAGCAGTACTTC
CSAVWGGGTSYEQYF
>TRBJ2-7|.|TRBV6-1|.
TGTGCCAGCAGTGGCCCCCCCAACCGGGATAGCTCCTACGAGCAGTACTTC
CASSGPPNRDSSYEQYF
>TRBJ2-4|few|TRBV11-2|TRBD2
TGTGCCAGCAGCTTAGAATCGGGCGGGGGGGCCAAAAACATTCAGTACTTC
CASSLESGGGAKNIQYF
>TRBJ2-5|few|TRBV10-3|.
TGTGCCATCAGTGAACGAGAGACCCAGTACTTC
CAISERETQYF
>TRBJ1-5|.|TRBV7-9|.
TGTGCCAGCAGCCCAGCCGGGGCCGAGGCCCATCAGCCCCAGCATTTT
CASSPAGAEAHQPQHF
>TRBJ1-2|.|TRBV30|.
TGTGCCTGGAGTGAGGGCAGGGAGCGCTATGGCTACACCTTC
CAWSEGRERYGYTF
>TRBJ2-1|.|TRBV24-1|TRBD1
TGTGCCACCAGTGAGTCCGGGACAGGCTCCTACAATGAGCAGTTCTTC
CATSESGTGSYNEQFF
>TRBJ2-3|few|TRBV7-9|.
TGTGCCAGCAGCTCTCAAGCGGGCCCTTCAGATACGCAGTATTTT
CASSSQAGPSDTQYF
>TRBJ2-6|many|TRBV4-3|.
TGCGCCAGCAGCCAAGCTATGAAGATGGGGGATGGTGGGGCCAACGTCCTGACTTTC
CASSQAMKMGDGGANVLTF
>TRBJ2-3|.|TRBV6-4|TRBD2
TGTGCCAGCAGTGCGGCGGGGGGGAGCACAGATACGCAGTATTTT
CASSAAGGSTDTQYF
>TRBJ1-4|.|TRBV12-3/TRBV12-4|TRBD1
TGTGCCAGCAGCCTCAGACTGGGACAGGGTAATGAAAAACTGTTTTTT
CASSLRLGQGNEKLFF
>TRBJ2-1|.|TRBV29-1|.
TGCAGCGTTGAATCGCCGAGTAATGAGCAGTTCTTC
CSVESPSNEQFF
>TRBJ2-1|.|TRBV5-5|.
TGTGCCAGCAGCTTGGTTATGGGGCTAGCATCGTCCTACAATGAGCAGTTCTTC
CASSLVMGLASSYNEQFF
>TRBJ1-1|.|TRBV5-1|.
TGCGCCAGCAGCTCTGACGGGTACACTGAAGCTTTCTTT
CASSSDGYTEAFF
>TRBJ2-1|few|TRBV4-1|TRBD2
TGCGCCAGCAGCCAATACCTTAGCGGGGGGGCAGATGAGCAGTTCTTC
CASSQYLSGGADEQFF
>TRBJ2-1|few|TRBV20-1|TRBD1
TGCAGTGCCAATGACCAGGACAGGAGCTACAATGAGCAGTTCTTC
CSANDQDRSYNEQFF
>TRBJ2-5|few|TRBV24-1|TRBD2
TGTGCCACCAGTGATCCACTAGCGGGAGCCGTTCAAGAGACCCAGTACTTC
CATSDPLAGAVQETQYF
>TRBJ2-1|.|TRBV7-9|TRBD2
TGTGCCAGCAGCTTAGGAAGCGGGAGGGTAAATGAGCAGTTCTTC
CASSLGSGRVNEQFF
>TRBJ2-7|.|TRBV6-2/TRBV6-3|TRBD1
TGTGCCAGCAGGATCGGGACAGTACGGGAGCAGTACTTC
CASRIGTVREQYF
>TRBJ2-6|.|TRBV20-1|TRBD1
TGCAGTGCAGACGACAGGGCTGGGGCCAACGTCCTGACTTTC
CSADDRAGANVLTF
>TRBJ2-5|few|TRBV10-3|TRBD1
TGTGCCATCAGTACAGGGGATTGGGAGACCCAGTACTTC
CAISTGDWETQYF
>TRBJ2-1|.|TRBV9|.
TGTGCCAGCAGCGTAGGGCCTCTAGACAATGAGCAGTTCTTC
CASSVGPLDNEQFF
>TRBJ2-3|.|TRBV11-2|TRBD2
TGTGCCAGCAGCTTAGATGGCGGGAGGGCCACCTTGGATAGCACAGATACGCAGTATTTT
CASSLDGGRATLDSTDTQYF
>TRBJ2-3|few|TRBV29-1|TRBD2
TGCAGCGTTGAGGGACTAGCGGGTTCGCAGTATTTT
CSVEGLAGSQYF
>TRBJ2-7|.|TRBV7-9|TRBD2
TGTGCCAGCAGCTTATCGACTAGCGACGAGCAGTACTTC
CASSLSTSDEQYF